This passage covers 29 T cell receptor beta chains from one sample sequenced in a study of T cells in Graves' hyperthyroidism and ophthalmopathy. There were TCR beta CDR3 regions amplified from RNA transcripts. The TCR CDR3 was amplified in a first-round RT-PCR using the HTBI primer set. MiXCR was run by TCRdb on the multiplex PCR reads, yielding one entry per CDR3 protein. The table includes about 410,000 distinct CDR3 sequences, roughly 14% detected once. Sequenced input: blood. The receptors were gathered from a man younger than 35 with Graves' ophthalmopathy.

This clonotype came up many times. V is TRBV7-2 and J is TRBJ1-1; 9 nucleotides align to TRBD1. Per the germline V gene, CDR1 is SGHTA and CDR2 is FQGNSA. This CDR3 has 14 residues. The J segment lost 4 bases and the V segment lost 3 bases, leaving 3 bases of the junction unmatched. For the CDR3, the DNA is TGTGCCAGCAGCTTGGGACAGGGCACCACTGAAGCTTTCTTT. Translation: CASSLGQGTTEAFF.

This clonotype occurred many times. This chain links TRBV7-3 with TRBJ2-1, with TRBD2 matching 7 bases. This CDR3 spans 18 amino acids. The germline CDR1 and CDR2 sequences are SGHTA and FQGTGA. V was pared by 1 base and J by 0 bases, with 9 bases of the junction left unmatched. The CDR3 coding sequence is TGTGCCAGCAGCTTAATCGGGACTACAATTAGCTCCTACAATGAGCAGTTCTTC. Encoded protein: CASSLIGTTISSYNEQFF. The complete variable domain, with remaining parts taken from reference TRBV7-3 and TRBJ2-1, reads GAGVSQTPSNKVTEKGKYVELRCDPISGHTALYWYRQSLGQGPEFLIYFQGTGAADDSGLPNDRFFAVRPEGSVSTLKIQRTERGDSAVYLCASSLIGTTISSYNEQFFGPGTRLTVL.

Turning to this clonotype: This may stem from a read error, because a much larger clone lies one nucleotide away. This rearrangement joins TRBV7-9 to TRBJ2-7; D is possibly TRBD1 or TRBD2 (5 bases each). CDR3 length equals 15 residues. CDR1 and CDR2 from the germline V gene are SEHNR and FQNEAQ (reference sequence). V was cut by 7 bases and J by 0 bases, with 16 bases left in between. CDR3 sequence reads: CASTPSWDASYEQYF. The CDR3 bases are TGTGCCAGCACCCCGTCGTGGGACGCCTCCTACGAGCAGTACTTC.

This clonotype was seen many times. The chain combines TRBV6-1 with TRBJ2-5; 7 bases map to TRBD1. V trimming: 10 bases; J trimming: 0 bases; junction bases outside the gene matches: 5. The CDR3 spans 13 residues. CDR1 and CDR2 from the germline V gene are MNHNS and SASEGT. CDR3 region: CATVRGYQETQYF. The CDR3 region has the DNA TGTGCCACTGTCAGGGGGTACCAAGAGACCCAGTACTTC.

This clonotype was seen repeatedly, ten times or more. The chain carries TRBV18 and TRBJ1-2; the D gene is possibly TRBD1 (5 bases). Looked up from germline, CDR1 is KGHSH and CDR2 is LQKENI. The CDR3 covers 13 residues. The V end lost 3 bases, the J end lost 8 bases, and 13 bases lay between the germline ends. The DNA for the CDR3 is TGTGCCAGCTCACCTCAGGGCCTCGGGGGCTACACCTTC. Its translation is CASSPQGLGGYTF.

The sample holds many counts of this clonotype. The rearrangement joins TRBV5-1 to TRBJ1-1; D is possibly TRBD1 (6 bases). Trimming removed 2 bases at V and 3 bases at J, with 8 bases between. The CDR3 length is 13 residues. The germline V gene encodes CDR1 SGHRS and CDR2 YFSETQ. The CDR3 sequence is CASSFRTDTEAFF. As DNA, the CDR3 is TGCGCCAGCAGCTTTCGGACAGACACTGAAGCTTTCTTT.

As for this clonotype: A much larger clone lies a single base off, so this may be a read error. The chain links TRBV5-1 to TRBJ1-2; 9 nucleotides line up with TRBD1. CDR3 size: 16 residues. The V gene end was trimmed by 3 bases and the J gene end by 11 bases; junction bases not matched to a gene: 17. The V gene's germline CDR1 is SGHRS and CDR2 YFSETQ. CDR3: CASSSDVLGQGARYTF. CDR3 coding DNA: TGCGCCAGCAGCTCGGATGTATTGGGACAGGGAGCGAGGTACACCTTC.

This clonotype was counted at least ten times. The chain couples TRBV3-1 to TRBJ1-2, with unresolved D. This CDR3 spans 13 amino acids. CDR1 is LGHDT, CDR2 YNNKEL, per germline (reference sequence). The V gene lost 5 bases and the J gene lost 3 bases, with 10 bases spanning the gap. The CDR3 sequence: CASSERLDYGYTF. The CDR3 DNA follows: TGTGCCAGCAGCGAAAGACTTGACTATGGCTACACCTTC.

V is TRBV6-1 and J is TRBJ2-6; weak D call: TRBD1 (5 bases). Trimming removed 3 bases from V and 4 bases from J, with 10 bases in between. The CDR3 sequence is 15 residues long. Germline CDR1 and CDR2: MNHNS and SASEGT. In DNA form, the CDR3 reads TGTGCCAGCAGTGATAAGGGGCTGGGGGCCAACGTCCTGACTTTC. Its translation: CASSDKGLGANVLTF.

Worth noting for this clonotype: A much larger clone lies a single base off, so this may be a read error. The chain employs TRBV30 and TRBJ2-1, with 8 nucleotides matching TRBD2. Trimming took 3 bases from V and 5 from J; bases not matched to a gene: 6. This CDR3 has 14 amino acids. CDR1 is GTSNPN and CDR2 is SVGIG in the germline V gene (reference sequence). CDR3 sequence (DNA): TGTGCCTGGAGCGGGGGGGCGCCCCACAATGAGCAGTTCTTC. This codes for CAWSGGAPHNEQFF. The entire variable domain, with the rest obtained from reference TRBV30 and TRBJ2-1, is as follows: SQTIHQWPATLVQPVGSPLSLECTVEGTSNPNLYWYRQAAGRGLQLLFYSVGIGQISSEVPQNLSASRPQDRQFILSSKKLLLSDSGFYLCAWSGGAPHNEQFFGPGTRLTVL.

This clonotype was counted ten times or more. The V and J genes are TRBV20-1 and TRBJ2-7; D unresolved. Trimming removed 0 bases at V and 1 base at J, with 10 bases between. CDR1 and CDR2 from the germline V gene are DFQATT and SNEGSKA (reference sequence). This CDR3 has 14 amino acids. DNA for the CDR3: TGCAGTGCTAGAGATCAAAGGCTATCCTACGAGCAGTACTTC. Translated: CSARDQRLSYEQYF.

This clonotype came up many times. The chain carries TRBV7-9 and TRBJ2-1; no definite D call. This CDR3 spans 13 amino acids. The V and J ends lost 1 base and 4 bases respectively, with 5 bases between them. From germline, CDR1 is SEHNR and CDR2 FQNEAQ (reference sequence). The DNA for the CDR3 is TGTGCCAGCAGCTTAGATTTGTACAATGAGCAGTTCTTC. Amino acid sequence: CASSLDLYNEQFF.

The chain combines TRBV3-1 with TRBJ1-2; 8 bases are a match to TRBD1. The germline V gene encodes CDR1 LGHDT and CDR2 YNNKEL (reference sequence). With V trimmed by 4 bases and J by 7 bases, 26 bases remained unmatched. This CDR3 spans 20 amino acids. CDR3 sequence: CASSPGQGSSISGVRGGYTF. DNA of the CDR3: TGTGCCAGCAGCCCCGGACAGGGTTCATCAATATCCGGGGTCAGGGGTGGCTACACCTTC.

The rearrangement links TRBV27 to TRBJ1-1; no definite D call. The CDR3 length is 13 residues. CDR1 is MNHEY and CDR2 is SMNVEV in the germline V gene (reference sequence). Trimming removed 8 bases at V and 6 bases at J, with 16 bases between. The CDR3 coding sequence is TGTGCCAGCCGCCTGCGCTGGAGCGCTGAAGCTTTCTTT. It encodes CASRLRWSAEAFF.

CDR3 loop: CASSPLGGETQYF. In nucleotides, the CDR3 is TGCGCCAGCAGTCCTTTGGGGGGAGAGACCCAGTACTTC. The V and J genes are TRBV4-1 and TRBJ2-5, with D possibly matching TRBD2 (6 bases). The CDR3 covers 13 residues. Trimming stripped 6 bases from V and 4 bases from J, with 12 bases between. Germline loops: CDR1 MGHRA, CDR2 YSYEKL.

This clonotype occurred once. The junction departs from the called germline gene at one end, perhaps through a read error. The chain has TRBV27 and TRBJ1-2; D unclear. There are 15 residues in the CDR3. In germline, CDR1 is MNHEY, CDR2 SMNVEV (reference sequence). CDR3 nucleotides: TGTGTCAGCAGTTTATCGACCCTTGGAGGCTATGGCTACACCTTC. This codes for CVSSLSTLGGYGYTF.

The genes are TRBV2 and TRBJ1-2, with 12 bases aligning to TRBD1. The CDR3 covers 14 residues. J lost 6 bases, V lost 6 bases, and 5 bases had no gene match. Germline V gene data show CDR1 as SNHLY and CDR2 as FYNNEI. CDR3 in amino acids: CASRPGQGADGYTF. The CDR3, as DNA: TGTGCCAGCAGGCCGGGACAGGGGGCGGATGGCTACACCTTC.

The table lists this clonotype with many counts. V is TRBV30 and J is TRBJ1-5; TRBD1 matches 10 bases. The germline gives CDR1 GTSNPN, CDR2 SVGIG (reference sequence). The CDR3 runs to 15 residues. V shed 5 bases and J 7 bases; nucleotides not matched to a gene: 11. The CDR3 sequence: CAWDRQGASGQPQHF. In DNA, the CDR3 is TGTGCCTGGGATAGACAGGGGGCATCAGGGCAGCCCCAGCATTTT.

The chain links TRBV2 to TRBJ1-2; tentative D call: TRBD1 (6 bases). Per germline, CDR1 SNHLY and CDR2 FYNNEI. This CDR3 spans 12 amino acids. V gave up 8 bases and J gave up 6 bases, with 13 bases separating them. CDR3 sequence: CASLGGRDGYTF. As DNA, the CDR3 is TGTGCCAGCCTTGGGGGGCGTGATGGCTACACCTTC.

This clonotype was seen repeatedly, ten times or more. The chain is built from TRBV5-1 and TRBJ1-2, with TRBD1 identical over 7 bases. The CDR3 is made up of 12 amino acids. J lost 8 bases, V lost 4 bases, and 5 bases had no gene match. Germline V gives CDR1 SGHRS, CDR2 YFSETQ. CDR3 nucleotides: TGCGCCAGCAGCCTGACAGGGCTAGGCTACACCTTC. This gives the protein CASSLTGLGYTF.

This clonotype was recorded at least ten times. This chain uses TRBV18 with TRBJ2-1; 7 positions match TRBD1. CDR1 and CDR2 from the germline V gene are KGHSH and LQKENI. Unmatched junction bases numbered 8, after V lost 5 bases and J lost 7 bases. This CDR3 is 14 amino acids long. DNA for the CDR3: TGTGCCAGCTCAGCCAACAGGGGTAGAAATGAGCAGTTCTTC. Translated: CASSANRGRNEQFF.

The V call is TRBV6-2 or TRBV6-3, the J call TRBJ1-2; maybe TRBD1 (5 bases). Germline V gene data show CDR1 as MNHEY and CDR2 as SVGEGT. CDR3 length: 19 residues. Trimming stripped 1 base from V and 4 bases from J, with 25 bases between. CDR3 nucleotide sequence: TGTGCCAGCAGTTACTGGGGCGGGCAGGTAGAAGGAGGGGTCTATGGCTACACCTTC. It yields the protein CASSYWGGQVEGGVYGYTF.

This clonotype has more than one count but fewer than ten. The chain employs TRBV5-4 and TRBJ2-1; TRBD2 is a possible D gene (5 bases). The germline V gene has CDR1 SGHNT and CDR2 YYREEE (reference sequence). The CDR3 runs to 12 residues. V was clipped by 1 base and J by 8 bases, with 7 bases between them. CDR3 DNA sequence: TGTGCCAGCAGCTTGACTAGAGATGAGCAGTTCTTC. Protein product: CASSLTRDEQFF.

This clonotype was seen a handful of times. The chain couples TRBV7-8 to TRBJ2-7; D perhaps matches TRBD1 (6 bases). Trimming took 1 base from V and 3 from J, leaving 13 bases between them. This CDR3 region has 15 residues. CDR1 SGHVS and CDR2 FQNEAQ come from the germline V gene. The CDR3 nucleotides are TGTGCCAGCAGCTTAGAGGCAGGGGAAAACTACGAGCAGTACTTC. This encodes CASSLEAGENYEQYF.

There are a few counts of this clonotype. The rearrangement joins TRBV5-1 to TRBJ2-5; D may be TRBD2 (5 bases). Trimming shortened V by 0 bases and J by 5 bases, and 11 bases separated the two germline ends. The germline CDR1 and CDR2 sequences are SGHRS and YFSETQ. The CDR3 spans 14 residues. In nucleotides, the CDR3 is TGCGCCAGCAGCTTGGTCCTAGCCGAGGAGACCCAGTACTTC. Translating gives CASSLVLAEETQYF.

This clonotype appeared many times. The J gene is TRBJ2-7, the V gene TRBV7-9, with TRBD2 matching 9 bases. This CDR3 region has 14 residues. J lost 2 bases, V lost 5 bases, and 4 bases had no gene match. From germline, CDR1 is SEHNR and CDR2 FQNEAQ (reference sequence). The chain's CDR3 is CASSQLAGAYEQYF. CDR3 bases: TGTGCCAGCAGCCAACTAGCGGGCGCCTACGAGCAGTACTTC.

The V and J genes are TRBV6-4 and TRBJ2-7; 8 bases match TRBD2. CDR3 size: 15 residues. V lost 5 bases, J lost 4 bases, and 10 bases stayed unmatched. The germline CDR1 and CDR2 sequences are MRHNA and SNTAGT. The CDR3 bases are TGTGCCAGCAGTTACAACGGCGGGGGGATGTACGAGCAGTACTTC. Protein product: CASSYNGGGMYEQYF.

This clonotype was found once. Given a much more abundant clone one base away, this may be a read error. The chain is built from TRBV27 and TRBJ1-2; the D gene is possibly TRBD1 (5 bases). The CDR3 consists of 15 residues. CDR1 is MNHEY and CDR2 is SMNVEV in the germline V gene (reference sequence). Trimming took 2 bases from V and 6 from J, leaving 16 bases between them. The CDR3 DNA reads TGTGCCAGCAGTTTAGGGGCAGGGATGAGCCATGGCTACACCTTC. This encodes CASSLGAGMSHGYTF.

This clonotype was observed many times. The chain combines TRBV19 with TRBJ2-1; TRBD2 matches at 10 bases. V trimming: 1 base; J trimming: 4 bases; junction bases outside the gene matches: 13. The germline CDR1 and CDR2 sequences are LNHDA and SQIVND (reference sequence). The CDR3 has 19 amino acids. CDR3: CASSIASPRLAGTYNEQFF. Here the CDR3 DNA reads TGTGCCAGTAGTATAGCCTCCCCCCGACTAGCGGGTACATACAATGAGCAGTTCTTC.